The 22 T cell receptor beta chains in this list originate from one sample, sequenced in a study of CD8 T cells in ankylosing spondylitis. TCRdb re-called the 5' RACE reads with MiXCR, one entry per CDR3 protein. The sample includes under 55,000 distinct CDR3 sequences, 6.5% to 9% seen only once; the top ten take 7.5% to 10%. Sequenced input: blood, either unsorted or a sorted T cell fraction (not recorded which). The receptors were gathered from a female donor with ankylosing spondylitis or in good health (not recorded which).

This clonotype showed up many times. The chain joins TRBV4-1 to TRBJ2-5, with TRBD1 matching 7 bases. J lost 7 bases, V lost 1 base, and 12 bases had no gene match. CDR3 length: 16 residues. Germline lookup yields CDR1 MGHRA and CDR2 YSYEKL. For the CDR3, the DNA is TGCGCCAGCAGCCAAGTGGGACAACCGGGACAGTCGACCCAGTACTTC. The encoded protein is CASSQVGQPGQSTQYF.

The table lists this clonotype with a few counts. The rearrangement joins TRBV12-3 or TRBV12-4 to TRBJ1-1; unclear D gene. The ends were cut back, 11 bases at V and 0 bases at J, with 13 bases in the middle. The CDR3 runs to 13 residues. The CDR3 sequence is CAGSDDLNTEAFF. The CDR3 nucleotides read TGTGCCGGTTCTGACGATCTGAACACTGAAGCTTTCTTT.

Notes on this clonotype: This may stem from a read error, because a much larger clone lies one nucleotide away. This sequence joins TRBV27 and TRBJ1-1; perhaps TRBD1 as D (6 bases). The CDR3 runs 16 residues. Germline loops: CDR1 MNHEY, CDR2 SMNVEV (reference sequence). The CDR3 here is CANSFLGGWGDTEAFF. The CDR3, as DNA: TGTGCCAACAGTTTTCTCGGGGGCTGGGGGGACACTGAAGCTTTCTTT.

This clonotype was counted ten times or more. This chain connects TRBV18 to TRBJ1-1, with 7 nucleotides matching TRBD1. The CDR3 is 14 residues long. Germline V CDR1 and CDR2: KGHSH, LQKENI. With 3 bases clipped from V and 0 bases from J, the junction kept 1 base outside the gene matches. CDR3 sequence reads: CASSPTGMNTEAFF. The CDR3 region has the DNA TGTGCCAGCTCACCGACAGGGATGAACACTGAAGCTTTCTTT.

About this clonotype: It may be a read error: a sequence one base away is much more abundant. The rearrangement uses TRBV7-2 and TRBJ2-3, with 14 bases that match TRBD2. J gave up 5 bases and V 4 bases, and 5 bases lay outside the gene matches. Per the germline V gene, CDR1 is SGHTA and CDR2 is FQGNSA. CDR3 length: 16 residues. The CDR3 DNA reads as TGTGCCAGCAGCTGGCGACTAGCGGGGGGGATAGATACGCAGTATTTT. Translation: CASSWRLAGGIDTQYF. The variable domain in full, completed from reference TRBV7-2 and TRBJ2-3, reads GAGVSQSPSNKVTEKGKDVELRCDPISGHTALYWYRQSLGQGLEFLIYFQGNSAPDKSGLPSDRFSAERTGGSVSTLTIQRTQQEDSAVYLCASSWRLAGGIDTQYFGPGTRLTVL.

This clonotype was detected a few times. The CDR3 region is CASSLLDRGYGYTF. In DNA form, the CDR3 reads TGTGCCAGCAGCTTATTGGACAGGGGGTATGGCTACACCTTC. The rearrangement links TRBV7-2 to TRBJ1-2, with 10 positions matching TRBD1. The CDR3 is 14 residues long. The trim removed 2 bases at V and 5 bases at J, leaving 2 bases unmatched. Per the germline V gene, CDR1 is SGHTA and CDR2 is FQGNSA.

There are many counts of this clonotype. The chain combines TRBV11-2 with TRBJ1-1, with 8 bases fitting TRBD1. Germline V gives CDR1 SGHAT, CDR2 FQNNGV. The CDR3 is 14 residues long. J gave up 10 bases and V 4 bases, and 11 bases lay outside the gene matches. The CDR3 reads CASSSSGTGYAAFF. The CDR3 coding sequence is TGTGCCAGCAGCTCCTCCGGGACAGGTTATGCAGCTTTCTTT.

The table lists this clonotype with many counts. The V gene is TRBV7-3, the J gene TRBJ2-3; either TRBD1 or TRBD2 may fit D (5 bases each). The germline V gene has CDR1 SGHTA and CDR2 FQGTGA. Trimming shortened V by 1 base and J by 1 base, and 18 bases separated the two germline ends. This CDR3 region has 18 residues. The CDR3 here is CASSLRGSSGSGTDTQYF. CDR3 coding DNA: TGTGCCAGCAGCTTAAGGGGGTCTTCCGGAAGTGGCACAGATACGCAGTATTTT.

This clonotype was seen many times. The V and J genes are TRBV29-1 and TRBJ1-1; TRBD1 matches at 9 bases. The junction had 5 bases not matched to a gene; V was cut back by 3 bases and J by 9 bases. This CDR3 contains 12 residues. Germline V CDR1 and CDR2: SQVTM, ANQGSEA. The CDR3 protein is CSVETGTGKAFF. CDR3 coding DNA: TGCAGCGTTGAGACCGGGACAGGGAAAGCTTTCTTT.

Many counts were recorded for this clonotype. The J gene is TRBJ1-6, the V gene TRBV7-2; D perhaps matches TRBD1 (5 bases). The germline V gene has CDR1 SGHTA and CDR2 FQGNSA. The CDR3 covers 14 residues. V lost 3 bases and J lost 12, with 15 bases in between. The CDR3 loop reads CASSFPGARLPLHF. CDR3 nucleotides: TGTGCCAGCAGCTTCCCCGGGGCGCGTCTACCCCTCCACTTT. Drawing the rest from reference TRBV7-2 and TRBJ1-6, the complete variable domain is GAGVSQSPSNKVTEKGKDVELRCDPISGHTALYWYRQSLGQGLEFLIYFQGNSAPDKSGLPSDRFSAERTGGSVSTLTIQRTQQEDSAVYLCASSFPGARLPLHFGNGTRLTVT.

This clonotype was counted between two and nine times. V and J are TRBV6-7 and TRBJ2-7; tentatively, D is TRBD2 (7 bases). TRBV6-7 is filed as an ORF, its function uncertain. The CDR3 consists of 14 residues. Trimming took 8 bases from V and 5 from J, leaving 19 bases between them. CDR3 DNA: TGTGCCAGCGCCGCCCGGAGGGGGGGGGACGAGCAGTACTTC. It encodes CASAARRGGDEQYF.

This clonotype was seen repeatedly, ten times or more. The V gene is TRBV27, the J gene TRBJ1-1; 10 bases agree with TRBD1. Germline CDR1 and CDR2: MNHEY and SMNVEV (reference sequence). Unmatched junction bases numbered 9, after V lost 5 bases and J lost 6 bases. This CDR3 is built from 15 residues. In DNA, the CDR3 is TGTGCCAGCAGTGGGATCCGGGACAGGGGCTCTGAAGCTTTCTTT. It encodes CASSGIRDRGSEAFF.

In DNA, the CDR3 is TGTGCCAGCAGCTTGGCCCCGAGCTCCTACAATGAGCAGTTCTTC. This gives the protein CASSLAPSSYNEQFF. The V and J genes are TRBV5-4 and TRBJ2-1, with D unresolved. Germline CDR1 and CDR2: SGHNT and YYREEE (reference sequence). V was cut by 0 bases and J by 0 bases, with 7 bases left in between. This CDR3 is built from 15 residues.

CDR3 loop: CASSPRGRLNTEAFF. CDR3 sequence (DNA): TGTGCCAGCAGTCCCCGGGGCAGACTAAACACTGAAGCTTTCTTT. The rearrangement uses TRBV12-3 or TRBV12-4 and TRBJ1-1; D may be TRBD1 (5 bases). V gave up 5 bases and J gave up 2 bases, with 15 bases separating them. This CDR3 contains 15 residues.

In its sample, this clonotype was seen once. This chain links TRBV18 with TRBJ1-5; possible D gene TRBD1, 5 bases. This CDR3 comprises 15 residues. Per germline, CDR1 KGHSH and CDR2 LQKENI. The ends were cut back, 1 base at V and 7 bases at J, with 14 bases in the middle. The DNA for the CDR3 is TGTGCCAGCTCACCACGGGGGGAACGAGGCCAGCCCCAGCATTTT. It translates to CASSPRGERGQPQHF.

This clonotype appeared many times. V gene TRBV29-1 combines with J gene TRBJ2-5; D remains unclear. Looked up from germline, CDR1 is SQVTM and CDR2 is ANQGSEA. Trimming shortened V by 3 bases and J by 2 bases, and 4 bases separated the two germline ends. The CDR3 is made up of 11 amino acids. In nucleotides, the CDR3 is TGCAGCGTTGAGGGACAAGAGACCCAGTACTTC. Its protein is CSVEGQETQYF.

The J gene is TRBJ1-1, the V gene TRBV10-3, with a tentative D call TRBD1 (5 bases). CDR3 length: 17 amino acids. Per germline, CDR1 ENHRY and CDR2 SYGVKD. The V end lost 3 bases, the J end lost 5 bases, and 22 bases lay between the germline ends. The CDR3 region is CAISERGGVGAGTEAFF. CDR3 coding DNA: TGTGCCATCAGTGAAAGGGGCGGTGTCGGAGCGGGGACTGAAGCTTTCTTT.

This clonotype was observed at least ten times. The rearrangement links TRBV6-2 or TRBV6-3 to TRBJ2-1, with no clear D. The CDR3 totals 12 residues. Per the germline V gene, CDR1 is MNHEY and CDR2 is SVGEGT. Trimming cost V 10 bases and J 3 bases, with 10 bases left between them. The CDR3 region has the DNA TGTGCCACCACGACTGGCTACAATGAGCAGTTCTTC. Translation: CATTTGYNEQFF.

This clonotype occurred many times. The rearrangement links TRBV29-1 to TRBJ1-1, with D uncertain. Germline V gene data show CDR1 as SQVTM and CDR2 as ANQGSEA. With 8 bases removed from V and 5 bases from J, the gap between germline ends came to 12 bases. This CDR3 contains 11 residues. CDR3 sequence: CSPMRITEAFF. CDR3 sequence (DNA): TGCAGCCCAATGAGGATTACTGAAGCTTTCTTT.

This clonotype was counted at least ten times. This sequence joins TRBV12-3 or TRBV12-4 and TRBJ2-1; D might be TRBD1 (5 bases). V gave up 2 bases and J gave up 5 bases, with 13 bases separating them. CDR3 size: 15 residues. The DNA for the CDR3 is TGTGCCAGCAGTTTACCAGGGATCCCAGACAATGAGCAGTTCTTC. Protein: CASSLPGIPDNEQFF.

This clonotype was found a few times. This chain links TRBV14 with TRBJ2-7; 12 nucleotides line up with TRBD2. The V gene's germline CDR1 is SGHDN and CDR2 FVKESK. Trimming removed 9 bases from V and 3 bases from J; junction bases left unmatched: 3. This CDR3 is 13 amino acids long. DNA for the CDR3: TGTGCCAGTAGGACTAGCGGGGACTACGAGCAGTACTTC. This encodes CASRTSGDYEQYF. The full variable domain, its missing parts supplied by reference TRBV14 and TRBJ2-7, is EAGVTQFPSHSVIEKGQTVTLRCDPISGHDNLYWYRRVMGKEIKFLLHFVKESKQDESGMPNNRFLAERTGGTYSTLKVQPAELEDSGVYFCASRTSGDYEQYFGPGTRLTVT.

In its sample, this clonotype was seen many times. A read error may explain this, as a much larger clone is one base away. The rearrangement links TRBV28 to TRBJ2-1; D unresolved. The CDR3 totals 10 residues. Trimming took 3 bases from V and 6 from J, leaving 0 bases between them. The V gene's germline CDR1 is MDHEN and CDR2 SYDVKM. The CDR3 spells CASSFNEQFF. The CDR3, as DNA: TGTGCCAGCAGTTTCAATGAGCAGTTCTTC.